This is a list of T cell receptor beta chains from one sample in a study of blood T cell repertoires in COVID-19. Sequencing was performed with immunoSEQ multiplex PCR; in TCRdb, only in-frame clones are kept and a portion is missing. The table shows roughly 26,000 clones, with about nine tenths occurring only once. Sequenced material: peripheral blood. The source is a human donor in a cohort sampled during active COVID-19. The CDR3 runs from the conserved cysteine through the conserved F or W. The D gene is left open where the match is weak. Part of the rows lack a size; the others show once, few, many or a class for expanded clones.

len: 15
abundance: .
j_gene: TRBJ1-5
d_gene: .
v_gene: TRBV7-9
CDR3aa: CASSLVGEGNQPQHF
CDR3nt: TGTGCCAGCAGCTTAGTGGGAGAGGGCAATCAGCCCCAGCATTTT

len: 13
abundance: .
j_gene: TRBJ1-2
d_gene: .
v_gene: TRBV7-9
CDR3aa: CASSLARQGGYTF
CDR3nt: TGTGCCAGCAGCTTAGCGCGTCAGGGTGGCTACACCTTC

len: 15
abundance: .
j_gene: TRBJ2-1
d_gene: TRBD2
v_gene: TRBV28
CDR3aa: CASSSAGGGYNEQFF
CDR3nt: TGTGCCAGCAGTTCGGCGGGGGGTGGCTACAATGAGCAGTTCTTC

len: 18
abundance: .
j_gene: TRBJ2-6
d_gene: TRBD1
v_gene: TRBV18
CDR3aa: CASSIRTGPDSGANVLTF
CDR3nt: TGTGCCAGCTCAATCAGGACAGGGCCAGACTCTGGGGCCAACGTCCTGACTTTC

len: 14
abundance: .
j_gene: TRBJ1-2
d_gene: TRBD1
v_gene: TRBV11-2
CDR3aa: CASSLEAGGRGYTF
CDR3nt: TGTGCCAGCAGCTTAGAAGCAGGGGGCAGGGGCTACACCTTC

len: 16
abundance: .
j_gene: TRBJ1-5
d_gene: .
v_gene: TRBV20-1
CDR3aa: CSARGAGRGSNQPQHF
CDR3nt: TGCAGTGCTCGTGGAGCAGGGAGGGGTAGCAATCAGCCCCAGCATTTT

len: 14
abundance: .
j_gene: TRBJ1-1
d_gene: .
v_gene: TRBV7-9
CDR3aa: CASSPGQRNTEAFF
CDR3nt: TGTGCCAGCAGCCCTGGACAGAGAAACACTGAAGCTTTCTTT

len: 18
abundance: .
j_gene: TRBJ2-2
d_gene: .
v_gene: TRBV7-9
CDR3aa: CASSQWGQGRLYTGELFF
CDR3nt: TGTGCCAGCAGCCAATGGGGGCAGGGAAGGTTGTACACCGGGGAGCTGTTTTTT

len: 15
abundance: .
j_gene: TRBJ1-5
d_gene: TRBD1
v_gene: TRBV18
CDR3aa: CASSPYGTGDFPQHF
CDR3nt: TGTGCCAGCTCACCATACGGGACAGGGGACTTCCCCCAGCATTTT

len: 17
abundance: .
j_gene: TRBJ2-3
d_gene: .
v_gene: TRBV2
CDR3aa: CASRGGQDIIVTDTQYF
CDR3nt: TGTGCCAGCAGGGGAGGACAGGACATCATAGTCACAGATACGCAGTATTTT

len: 14
abundance: .
j_gene: TRBJ1-2
d_gene: TRBD1
v_gene: TRBV3-1/TRBV3-2
CDR3aa: CASSQEGQSYGYTF
CDR3nt: TGTGCCAGCAGCCAAGAGGGACAGAGCTATGGCTACACCTTC

len: 16
abundance: .
j_gene: TRBJ2-1
d_gene: TRBD2
v_gene: TRBV2
CDR3aa: CASTVGLSGGYNEQFF
CDR3nt: TGTGCCAGCACCGTCGGCCTAAGCGGGGGGTATAATGAGCAGTTCTTC

len: 14
abundance: medium-sized
j_gene: TRBJ2-3
d_gene: TRBD2
v_gene: TRBV5-1
CDR3aa: CASTPGGLRDTQYF
CDR3nt: TGCGCCAGCACCCCGGGGGGGCTTAGAGATACGCAGTATTTT

len: 11
abundance: .
j_gene: TRBJ2-1
d_gene: .
v_gene: TRBV10-3
CDR3aa: CAIKEGKEQFF
CDR3nt: TGTGCCATCAAGGAGGGGAAAGAGCAGTTCTTC

len: 14
abundance: few
j_gene: TRBJ1-3
d_gene: .
v_gene: TRBV5-1
CDR3aa: CASSQDSSGNTIYF
CDR3nt: TGCGCCAGCAGCCAGGACAGTTCTGGAAACACCATATATTTT

len: 15
abundance: once
j_gene: TRBJ1-1
d_gene: .
v_gene: TRBV19
CDR3aa: CASSLLQGGITEAFF
CDR3nt: TGTGCCAGTAGTCTCCTTCAGGGAGGTATCACTGAAGCTTTCTTT

len: 15
abundance: .
j_gene: TRBJ1-5
d_gene: TRBD1
v_gene: TRBV25-1
CDR3aa: CASSATGTGSQPQHF
CDR3nt: TGTGCCAGCAGTGCAACCGGGACAGGCAGTCAGCCCCAGCATTTT

len: 16
abundance: .
j_gene: TRBJ1-1
d_gene: TRBD1
v_gene: TRBV5-1
CDR3aa: CASSLVGPGGNTEAFF
CDR3nt: TGCGCCAGCAGCTTGGTGGGGCCAGGGGGAAACACTGAAGCTTTCTTT

len: 16
abundance: .
j_gene: TRBJ2-1
d_gene: TRBD2
v_gene: TRBV3-1/TRBV3-2
CDR3aa: CASSQGVRGGGHEQFF
CDR3nt: TGTGCCAGCAGCCAAGGGGTTCGCGGGGGTGGGCATGAGCAGTTCTTC

len: 15
abundance: .
j_gene: TRBJ1-1
d_gene: TRBD1
v_gene: TRBV5-1
CDR3aa: CASSSEGQFNTEAFF
CDR3nt: TGCGCCAGCAGCAGTGAGGGACAGTTCAACACTGAAGCTTTCTTT

len: 14
abundance: .
j_gene: TRBJ2-3
d_gene: TRBD2
v_gene: TRBV2
CDR3aa: CASSEGTSADTQYF
CDR3nt: TGTGCCAGCAGCGAAGGGACTAGCGCAGATACGCAGTATTTT

len: 16
abundance: .
j_gene: TRBJ2-2
d_gene: .
v_gene: TRBV18
CDR3aa: CASSPSLGSGTGELFF
CDR3nt: TGTGCCAGCTCACCGTCTTTGGGCAGTGGCACCGGGGAGCTGTTTTTT

len: 15
abundance: .
j_gene: TRBJ2-3
d_gene: TRBD2
v_gene: TRBV2
CDR3aa: CASSASGGAADTQYF
CDR3nt: TGTGCCAGCAGTGCTAGCGGGGGGGCCGCAGATACGCAGTATTTT

len: 13
abundance: .
j_gene: TRBJ1-1
d_gene: .
v_gene: TRBV2
CDR3aa: CASKLTFVTEAFF
CDR3nt: TGTGCCAGCAAACTTACCTTTGTAACTGAAGCTTTCTTT

len: 11
abundance: few
j_gene: TRBJ1-2
d_gene: .
v_gene: TRBV29-1
CDR3aa: CSVVRGYGYTF
CDR3nt: TGCAGCGTTGTGCGGGGGTATGGCTACACCTTC

len: 18
abundance: .
j_gene: TRBJ1-6
d_gene: TRBD1
v_gene: TRBV9
CDR3aa: CASSSRSTGTGIHSPLHF
CDR3nt: TGTGCCAGCAGCTCCCGATCGACCGGGACAGGGATACATTCACCCCTCCACTTT

len: 12
abundance: .
j_gene: TRBJ1-1
d_gene: .
v_gene: TRBV5-6
CDR3aa: CASSLNSPEAFF
CDR3nt: TGTGCCAGCAGCTTGAACAGTCCTGAAGCTTTCTTT

len: 15
abundance: .
j_gene: TRBJ1-5
d_gene: .
v_gene: TRBV9
CDR3aa: CASSSGEGSRQPQHF
CDR3nt: TGTGCCAGCAGCTCAGGTGAGGGTAGTCGTCAGCCCCAGCATTTT

len: 13
abundance: .
j_gene: TRBJ1-2
d_gene: .
v_gene: TRBV7-2
CDR3aa: CASSGQGRDGYTF
CDR3nt: TGTGCCAGCAGCGGGCAGGGGAGGGATGGCTACACCTTC

len: 13
abundance: .
j_gene: TRBJ2-3
d_gene: .
v_gene: TRBV7-2
CDR3aa: CASSFGGTDTQYF
CDR3nt: TGTGCCAGCAGCTTCGGCGGGACAGATACGCAGTATTTT

len: 16
abundance: few
j_gene: TRBJ2-6
d_gene: .
v_gene: TRBV4-1
CDR3aa: CASSQDRGSGANVLTF
CDR3nt: TGCGCCAGCAGCCAAGATAGGGGCTCTGGGGCCAACGTCCTGACTTTC

len: 16
abundance: .
j_gene: TRBJ1-2
d_gene: .
v_gene: TRBV5-1
CDR3aa: CASSSNTQGTNYGYTF
CDR3nt: TGCGCCAGCAGCTCAAATACACAGGGAACTAACTATGGCTACACCTTC

len: 14
abundance: .
j_gene: TRBJ2-7
d_gene: .
v_gene: TRBV11-2
CDR3aa: CASSLAHRKDEQYF
CDR3nt: TGTGCCAGCAGCTTAGCCCACAGGAAGGACGAGCAGTACTTC

len: 13
abundance: .
j_gene: TRBJ1-4
d_gene: .
v_gene: TRBV20-1
CDR3aa: CSASRGNNEKLFF
CDR3nt: TGCAGTGCTAGTCGGGGGAATAATGAAAAACTGTTTTTT

len: 14
abundance: .
j_gene: TRBJ1-1
d_gene: .
v_gene: TRBV5-6
CDR3aa: CASRRGWGNTEAFF
CDR3nt: TGTGCCAGCAGAAGGGGTTGGGGGAACACTGAAGCTTTCTTT

len: 12
abundance: .
j_gene: TRBJ1-2
d_gene: .
v_gene: TRBV4-1
CDR3aa: CASSQGAGSYTF
CDR3nt: TGCGCCAGCAGCCAAGGGGCCGGATCATACACCTTC

len: 12
abundance: once
j_gene: TRBJ2-3
d_gene: .
v_gene: TRBV6-2/TRBV6-3
CDR3aa: CASSYISDTQYF
CDR3nt: TGTGCCAGCAGTTATATCTCAGATACGCAGTATTTT

len: 14
abundance: .
j_gene: TRBJ1-3
d_gene: TRBD1
v_gene: TRBV7-2
CDR3aa: CASSPGTGYNTIYF
CDR3nt: TGTGCCAGCAGCCCCGGGACAGGGTATAACACCATATATTTT

len: 13
abundance: .
j_gene: TRBJ2-1
d_gene: .
v_gene: TRBV14
CDR3aa: CASSPSRGNEQFF
CDR3nt: TGTGCCAGCAGCCCGAGCAGGGGCAATGAGCAGTTCTTC

len: 15
abundance: .
j_gene: TRBJ2-3
d_gene: TRBD2
v_gene: TRBV10-3
CDR3aa: CAIRPGLADTDTQYF
CDR3nt: TGTGCCATCAGGCCGGGACTAGCAGACACAGATACGCAGTATTTT

len: 14
abundance: .
j_gene: TRBJ2-5
d_gene: .
v_gene: TRBV27
CDR3aa: CASSPQRGYGTQYF
CDR3nt: TGTGCCAGCAGTCCGCAAAGGGGGTATGGGACCCAGTACTTC

len: 14
abundance: .
j_gene: TRBJ2-1
d_gene: .
v_gene: TRBV5-1
CDR3aa: CASSLGDSYNEQFF
CDR3nt: TGCGCCAGCAGCCTTGGAGACTCCTACAATGAGCAGTTCTTC

len: 16
abundance: .
j_gene: TRBJ2-2
d_gene: TRBD2
v_gene: TRBV9
CDR3aa: CASSGSGGPNTGELFF
CDR3nt: TGTGCCAGCAGCGGAAGCGGGGGGCCAAACACCGGGGAGCTGTTTTTT

len: 13
abundance: .
j_gene: TRBJ1-2
d_gene: TRBD1
v_gene: TRBV29-1
CDR3aa: CSSSRQGVDGYTF
CDR3nt: TGCAGCTCTAGCCGACAGGGGGTGGATGGCTACACCTTC

len: 16
abundance: .
j_gene: TRBJ2-3
d_gene: .
v_gene: TRBV3-1/TRBV3-2
CDR3aa: CASSQVQGSLTDTQYF
CDR3nt: TGTGCCAGCAGCCAAGTACAGGGTAGTCTCACAGATACGCAGTATTTT

len: 13
abundance: .
j_gene: TRBJ1-5
d_gene: .
v_gene: TRBV21-1
CDR3aa: CASSRDCNQPQHF
CDR3nt: TGTGCCAGCAGCAGAGACTGCAATCAGCCCCAGCATTTT

len: 14
abundance: .
j_gene: TRBJ2-7
d_gene: .
v_gene: TRBV27
CDR3aa: CASSFRYPTYEQYF
CDR3nt: TGTGCCAGCAGTTTTCGGTATCCTACCTACGAGCAGTACTTC

len: 15
abundance: .
j_gene: TRBJ1-2
d_gene: TRBD1
v_gene: TRBV28
CDR3aa: CASSTPGQGVFGYTF
CDR3nt: TGTGCCAGCAGTACCCCGGGACAGGGGGTTTTTGGCTACACCTTC

len: 15
abundance: .
j_gene: TRBJ1-2
d_gene: .
v_gene: TRBV28
CDR3aa: CASSLPTGKFYGYTF
CDR3nt: TGTGCCAGCAGTTTGCCAACAGGGAAATTCTATGGCTACACCTTC

len: 13
abundance: .
j_gene: TRBJ2-5
d_gene: TRBD1
v_gene: TRBV7-8
CDR3aa: CASSSQGRETQYF
CDR3nt: TGTGCCAGCAGCTCACAGGGGCGAGAGACCCAGTACTTC

len: 14
abundance: once
j_gene: TRBJ2-3
d_gene: .
v_gene: TRBV18
CDR3aa: CASSPLQSTDTQYF
CDR3nt: TGTGCCAGCTCACCACTCCAGAGCACAGATACGCAGTATTTT

len: 15
abundance: .
j_gene: TRBJ2-2
d_gene: TRBD1
v_gene: TRBV2
CDR3aa: CASSEPGTGKRELFF
CDR3nt: TGTGCCAGCAGTGAACCAGGGACAGGGAAACGGGAGCTGTTTTTT

len: 15
abundance: .
j_gene: TRBJ1-3
d_gene: TRBD1
v_gene: TRBV7-9
CDR3aa: CASSLAGQGGDTIYF
CDR3nt: TGTGCCAGCAGCTTAGCGGGACAGGGAGGGGACACCATATATTTT

len: 15
abundance: .
j_gene: TRBJ2-7
d_gene: TRBD1
v_gene: TRBV6-5
CDR3aa: CASSYEGASNYEQYF
CDR3nt: TGTGCCAGCAGTTATGAGGGGGCCTCTAACTACGAGCAGTACTTC

len: 14
abundance: .
j_gene: TRBJ1-1
d_gene: .
v_gene: TRBV25-1
CDR3aa: CASSESGRNTEAFF
CDR3nt: TGTGCCAGCAGTGAATCAGGCAGAAACACTGAAGCTTTCTTT

len: 12
abundance: .
j_gene: TRBJ1-2
d_gene: .
v_gene: TRBV5-1
CDR3aa: CASSLEGWGYTF
CDR3nt: TGCGCCAGCAGCTTAGAGGGCTGGGGCTACACCTTC

len: 15
abundance: .
j_gene: TRBJ1-3
d_gene: TRBD1
v_gene: TRBV10-3
CDR3aa: CAISEDRVGGNTIYF
CDR3nt: TGTGCCATCAGTGAGGACAGGGTTGGTGGAAACACCATATATTTT

len: 13
abundance: .
j_gene: TRBJ1-3
d_gene: .
v_gene: TRBV5-1
CDR3aa: CASRLYSGNTIYF
CDR3nt: TGCGCCAGCAGGTTGTACTCTGGAAACACCATATATTTT